Listed here is a single T cell receptor (beta chain). The data originate from a study of T cell changes during pregnancy in multiple sclerosis. Profiling relied on immunoSEQ multiplex PCR, and the TCRdb table lists in-frame clones only, not all of them. The sample yields over 25,000 clones, more than 75% seen once. The CDR3 loop spans 15 amino acids. Germline CDR1 is MGHRA and CDR2 is YSYEKL. With 2 bases clipped from V and 0 bases from J, the junction kept 2 bases outside the gene matches. The clonotype was recovered from a female donor in good health, enrolled as a control in a pregnancy study. The chain carries TRBV4-1 and TRBJ2-7; the match to TRBD2 covers 9 bases. Specimen: CD4+ T cells from peripheral blood mononuclear cells, collected in the second trimester of pregnancy. This CDR3 reads CASSQLAGNSYEQYF. CDR3 DNA sequence: TGCGCCAGCAGCCAACTAGCGGGGAACTCCTACGAGCAGTACTTC.